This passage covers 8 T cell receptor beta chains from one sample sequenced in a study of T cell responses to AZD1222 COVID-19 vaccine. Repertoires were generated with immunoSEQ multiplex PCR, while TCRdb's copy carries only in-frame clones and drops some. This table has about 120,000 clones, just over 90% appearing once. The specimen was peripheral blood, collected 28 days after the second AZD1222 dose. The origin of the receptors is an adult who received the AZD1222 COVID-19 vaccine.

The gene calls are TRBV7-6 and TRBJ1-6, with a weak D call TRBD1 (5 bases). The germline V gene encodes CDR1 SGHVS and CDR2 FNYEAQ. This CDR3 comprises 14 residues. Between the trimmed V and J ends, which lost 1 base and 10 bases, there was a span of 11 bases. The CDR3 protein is CASSLVGARSPLHF. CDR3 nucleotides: TGTGCCAGCAGCTTAGTTGGGGCTCGATCACCCCTCCACTTT.

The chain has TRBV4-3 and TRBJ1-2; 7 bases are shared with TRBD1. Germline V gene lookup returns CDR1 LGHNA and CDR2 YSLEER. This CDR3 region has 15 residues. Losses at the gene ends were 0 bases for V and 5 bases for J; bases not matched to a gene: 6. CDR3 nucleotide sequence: TGCGCCAGCAGCCAAGATCGAAGGACAGGTTATGGCTACACCTTC. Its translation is CASSQDRRTGYGYTF.

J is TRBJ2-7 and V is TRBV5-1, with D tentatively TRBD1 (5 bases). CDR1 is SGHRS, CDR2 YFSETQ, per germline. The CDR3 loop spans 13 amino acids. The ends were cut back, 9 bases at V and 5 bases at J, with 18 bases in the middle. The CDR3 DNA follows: TGCGCCACCAAAAGGGGTCCTGAGGACGAGCAGTACTTC. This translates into CATKRGPEDEQYF.

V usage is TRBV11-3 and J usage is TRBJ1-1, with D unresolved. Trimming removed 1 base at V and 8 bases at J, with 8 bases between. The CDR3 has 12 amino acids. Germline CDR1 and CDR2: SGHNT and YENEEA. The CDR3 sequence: CASSLGGGEAFF. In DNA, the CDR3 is TGTGCCAGCAGCTTAGGAGGAGGAGAAGCTTTCTTT.

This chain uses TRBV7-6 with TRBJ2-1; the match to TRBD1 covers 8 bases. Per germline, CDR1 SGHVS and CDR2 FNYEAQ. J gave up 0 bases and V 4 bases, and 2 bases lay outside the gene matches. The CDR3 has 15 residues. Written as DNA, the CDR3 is TGTGCCAGCAGCTCCGGACAGGGCTCCTACAATGAGCAGTTCTTC. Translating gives CASSSGQGSYNEQFF. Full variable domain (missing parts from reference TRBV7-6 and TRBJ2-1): GAGVSQSPRYKVTKRGQDVALRCDPISGHVSLYWYRQALGQGPEFLTYFNYEAQQDKSGLPNDRFSAERPEGSISTLTIQRTEQRDSAMYRCASSSGQGSYNEQFFGPGTRLTVL.

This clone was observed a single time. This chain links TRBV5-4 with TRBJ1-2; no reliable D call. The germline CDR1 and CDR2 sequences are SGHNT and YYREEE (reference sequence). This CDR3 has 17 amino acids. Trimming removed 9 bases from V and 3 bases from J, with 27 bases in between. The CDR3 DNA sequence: TGTGCCACCGCGGCCGGCCCCAATAAACTGGGTTACTATGGCTACACCTTC. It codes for CATAAGPNKLGYYGYTF.

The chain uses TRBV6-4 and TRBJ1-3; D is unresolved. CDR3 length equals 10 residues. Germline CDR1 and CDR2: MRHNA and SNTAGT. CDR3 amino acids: CATRADTIYF. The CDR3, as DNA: TGTGCTACGAGGGCTGACACCATATATTTT.

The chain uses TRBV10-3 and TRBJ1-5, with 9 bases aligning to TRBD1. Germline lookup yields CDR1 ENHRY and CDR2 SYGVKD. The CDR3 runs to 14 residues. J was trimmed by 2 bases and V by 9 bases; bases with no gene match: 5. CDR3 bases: TGTGCCATACAGGGGGCTTTAGGCAATCAGCCCCAGCATTTT. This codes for CAIQGALGNQPQHF.